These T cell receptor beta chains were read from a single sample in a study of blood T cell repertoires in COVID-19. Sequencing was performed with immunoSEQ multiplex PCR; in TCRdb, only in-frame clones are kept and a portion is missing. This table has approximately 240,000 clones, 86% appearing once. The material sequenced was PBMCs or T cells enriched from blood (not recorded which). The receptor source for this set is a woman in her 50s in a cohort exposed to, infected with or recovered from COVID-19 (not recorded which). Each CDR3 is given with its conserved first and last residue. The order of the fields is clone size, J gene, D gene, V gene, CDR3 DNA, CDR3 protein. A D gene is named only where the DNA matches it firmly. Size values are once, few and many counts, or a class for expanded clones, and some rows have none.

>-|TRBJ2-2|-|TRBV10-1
TGCGCCAGCGTTAACGGTCCCGGGGAGCTGTTTTTT
CASVNGPGELFF
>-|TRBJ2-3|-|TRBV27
TGTGCCAGCAGTTCCCCGGGACTTTTCACAGATACGCAGTATTTT
CASSSPGLFTDTQYF
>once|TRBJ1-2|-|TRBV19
TGTGCCACTAGACAGTCCGGAAATTCTAACTATGGCTACACCTTC
CATRQSGNSNYGYTF
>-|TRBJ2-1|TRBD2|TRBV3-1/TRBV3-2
TGTGCCAGCAGCCAGGCTAGCGGGGGGTCCTATGAGCAGTTCTTC
CASSQASGGSYEQFF
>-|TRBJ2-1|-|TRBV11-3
TGTGCCAGCAGCCCGGCGGAAAGCTCCTACAATGAGCAGTTCTTC
CASSPAESSYNEQFF
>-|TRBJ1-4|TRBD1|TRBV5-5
TGTGCCAGCAGCTGGGGCGGGACAGAAAATGAAAAACTGTTTTTT
CASSWGGTENEKLFF
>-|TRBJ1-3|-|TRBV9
TGTGCCAGCAGCGCGCAGACAGCCTCTGGAAACACCATATATTTT
CASSAQTASGNTIYF
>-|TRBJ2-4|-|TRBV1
TGCACCAGCAGCCGCCCTCTTCTGGAAGCGTTAGCCAAAAACATTCAGTACTTC
CTSSRPLLEALAKNIQYF
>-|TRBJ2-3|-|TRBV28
TGTGCCAGCAGTATCCCACTAACAGATACGCAGTATTTT
CASSIPLTDTQYF
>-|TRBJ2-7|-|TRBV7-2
TGTGCCAGCAGCTCTGACCCAGGCTACCGCGAGCAGTACTTC
CASSSDPGYREQYF
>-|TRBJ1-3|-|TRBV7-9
TGTGCCAGCAGCTTATCCAGGGGCGCTTCCTACTCTGGAAACACCATATATTTT
CASSLSRGASYSGNTIYF
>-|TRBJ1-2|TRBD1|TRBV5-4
TGTGCCAGCAGCTACCGGGACAGGCCCTCCCACGGCTACACCTTC
CASSYRDRPSHGYTF
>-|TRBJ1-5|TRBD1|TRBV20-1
TGCAGTGCTAGTCGGGAGGGGGCCTTCAATCAGCCCCAGCATTTT
CSASREGAFNQPQHF
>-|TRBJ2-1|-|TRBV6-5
TGTGCCAGCAGTTCAACTTCCCACGAGCAGTTCTTC
CASSSTSHEQFF
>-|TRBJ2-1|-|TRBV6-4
TGTGCCAGCAGTACTGACGGCGGAGCCTACAATGAGCAGTTCTTC
CASSTDGGAYNEQFF
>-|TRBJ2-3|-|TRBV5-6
TGTGCCAGCAGCTTGGCGTCACTGACTAACGCGCAGTATTTT
CASSLASLTNAQYF
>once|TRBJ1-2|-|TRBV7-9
TGTGCCAGCAGCTTACGGGCCCCCAAGGGGGCTAACTATGGCTACACCTTC
CASSLRAPKGANYGYTF
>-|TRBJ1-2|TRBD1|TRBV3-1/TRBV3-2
TGTGCCAGCAGCCAAGATGGGGACAGGGGATATGGCTACACCTTC
CASSQDGDRGYGYTF
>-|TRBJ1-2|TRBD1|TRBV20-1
TGCAGTGCTAGTGATCCCAAGGGGGCCCCGGGCGGCTACACCTTC
CSASDPKGAPGGYTF
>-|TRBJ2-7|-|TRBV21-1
TGTGCCAGCAGCAAAGCGCTGGCAGGGGCCTCCTACGAGCAGTACTTC
CASSKALAGASYEQYF
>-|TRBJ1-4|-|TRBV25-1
TGTGCCAGCAGCTTAGGGGTCTCTAATGAAAAACTGTTTTTT
CASSLGVSNEKLFF
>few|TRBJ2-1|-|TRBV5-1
TGCGCCAGCTCTTGGACGGGGGGCTGGGATGAGCAGTTCTTC
CASSWTGGWDEQFF
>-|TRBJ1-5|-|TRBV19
TGTGCCAGTAGTTCAAAAAGCGGGGGACCTAGCAATCAGCCCCAGCATTTT
CASSSKSGGPSNQPQHF
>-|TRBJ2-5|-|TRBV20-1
TGCAGTGCTAGTTGGGGGCGAGAGACCCAGTACTTC
CSASWGRETQYF
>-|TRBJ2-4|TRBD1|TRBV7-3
TGTGCCAGCAGTCTCGCTTTCGACAGGGGTGGATCCAAAAACATTCAGTACTTC
CASSLAFDRGGSKNIQYF
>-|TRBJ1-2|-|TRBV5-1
TGCGCCAGCAGCGAGGACAGTAACTATGGCTACACCTTC
CASSEDSNYGYTF
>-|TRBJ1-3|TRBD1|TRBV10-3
TGTGCCATCAGGACAGGGACCCCGGGCGGGGGAAACACCATATATTTT
CAIRTGTPGGGNTIYF
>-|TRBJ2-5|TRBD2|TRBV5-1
TGCGCCAGCAGCTTAACCCTAGCGGGGACCCAAGAGACCCAGTACTTC
CASSLTLAGTQETQYF
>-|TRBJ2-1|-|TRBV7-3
TGTGCCAGCAGCTTAACGGAGGGGGAGCAGTTCTTC
CASSLTEGEQFF
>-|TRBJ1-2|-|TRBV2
TGTGCCAGCAGTGAATTTGTCCAGGCCGGCTACACCTTC
CASSEFVQAGYTF
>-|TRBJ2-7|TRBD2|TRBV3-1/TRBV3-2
TGTGCCAGCAGCCAAGCTGGCGGGGGGGCCCGCGAGCAGTACTTC
CASSQAGGGAREQYF
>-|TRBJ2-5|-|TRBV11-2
TGTGCCAGCAGCTCCTGGGCTGTTGGTTGGCTGCAGGCGAAAGAGACCCAGTACTTC
CASSSWAVGWLQAKETQYF
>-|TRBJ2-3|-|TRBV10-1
TGCGCCAGCAGTCAGGGGTATGGCACAGATACGCAGTATTTT
CASSQGYGTDTQYF
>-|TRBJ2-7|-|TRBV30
TGTGCCTGGAGGAGATCCTACGAGCAGTACTTC
CAWRRSYEQYF
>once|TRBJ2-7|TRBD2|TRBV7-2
TGTGCCAGCAGCTTAGGGCCAGCGGGGGGCCGACCCTCCTACGAGCAGTACTTC
CASSLGPAGGRPSYEQYF
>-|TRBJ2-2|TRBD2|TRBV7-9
TGTGCCAGCAGCCACGGGACTAGCGGGGAGTACACCGGGGAGCTGTTTTTT
CASSHGTSGEYTGELFF
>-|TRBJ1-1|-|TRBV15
TGTGCCACCAGCGGGGTGGGGACATTGAACACTGAAGCTTTCTTT
CATSGVGTLNTEAFF
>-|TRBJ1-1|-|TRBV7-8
TGTGCCAGCAGCTTAATCGTAGGGGGGGGAGGCACTGAAGCTTTCTTT
CASSLIVGGGGTEAFF
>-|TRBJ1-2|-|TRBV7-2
TGTGCCAGCAGCTTCAGGGGCTATGGCTACACCTTC
CASSFRGYGYTF
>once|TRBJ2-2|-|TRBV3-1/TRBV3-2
TGTGCCAGCAGCCACTCTAGCGGGGAGCTGTTTTTT
CASSHSSGELFF
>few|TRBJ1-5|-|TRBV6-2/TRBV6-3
TGTGCCAGCAGTTACAGGCAGGTCCCCTATCAGCCCCAGCATTTT
CASSYRQVPYQPQHF
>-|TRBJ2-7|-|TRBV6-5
TGTGCCAGCAGTTTAGGGGTATCCTACGAGCAGTACTTC
CASSLGVSYEQYF
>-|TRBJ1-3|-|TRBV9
TGTGCCAGCAGCCCGTGGGAGGGTCCTGGAAACACCATATATTTT
CASSPWEGPGNTIYF
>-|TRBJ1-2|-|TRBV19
TGTGCCAGTATGGCCAGGGGCTATGGCTACACCTTC
CASMARGYGYTF
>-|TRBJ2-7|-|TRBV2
TGTGCCAGCACGGTTTCGAGGGAAGAGGCCTACGAGCAGTACTTC
CASTVSREEAYEQYF
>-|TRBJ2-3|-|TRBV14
TGTGCCAGCAGCCTGGCGGGCACTAGTGGTTCGACAGATACGCAGTATTTT
CASSLAGTSGSTDTQYF
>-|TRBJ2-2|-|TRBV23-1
TGCGCCAGCAGTCAAACCCCCGTTGGGGGGTTCATCGATACCGGGGAGCTGTTTTTT
CASSQTPVGGFIDTGELFF
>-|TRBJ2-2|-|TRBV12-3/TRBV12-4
TGTGCCAGCAGGTACAGGGACACCGGGGAGCTGTTTTTT
CASRYRDTGELFF
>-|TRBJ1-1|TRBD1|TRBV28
TGTGCCAGCACTCTGCGGGACAGGGGGCTTCACACTGAAGCTTTCTTT
CASTLRDRGLHTEAFF
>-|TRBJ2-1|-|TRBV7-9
TGTGCCAGCAGCTTAGAGGAGGACAATGAGCAGTTCTTC
CASSLEEDNEQFF
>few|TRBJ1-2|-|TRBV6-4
TGTGCCAGCAGGAGGGGGACCAACTATGGCTACACCTTC
CASRRGTNYGYTF
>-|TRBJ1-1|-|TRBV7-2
TGTGCCAGCAGTCCAGGGTTAATGAACACTGAAGCTTTCTTT
CASSPGLMNTEAFF
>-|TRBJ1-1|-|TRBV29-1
TGCAGCGTTGATCCCCGTGAGGGCGCGGCTGAAGCTTTCTTT
CSVDPREGAAEAFF
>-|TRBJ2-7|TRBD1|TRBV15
TGTGCCACCAGCAGCCCTTCCGGGACAGGTGCCTTGAGCTCCTACGAGCAGTACTTC
CATSSPSGTGALSSYEQYF
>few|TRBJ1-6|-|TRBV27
TGTGCCAGCAGTCGGACGGGAGGTAGCTCCTATAATTCACCCCTCCACTTT
CASSRTGGSSYNSPLHF
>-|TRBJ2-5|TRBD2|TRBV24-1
TGTGCCACCAGTGATTCCTCTAGCGGGGGGCGGACCCAGTACTTC
CATSDSSSGGRTQYF
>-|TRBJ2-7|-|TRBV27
TGTGCCAGCGGTAGGGACTCAGAGGAATACGAGCAGTACTTC
CASGRDSEEYEQYF
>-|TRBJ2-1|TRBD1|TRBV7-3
TGTGCCAGCAGCTTTGACAGGGCAAGATACAATGAGCAGTTCTTC
CASSFDRARYNEQFF
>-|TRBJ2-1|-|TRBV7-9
TGTGCCAGCAGCTTAGCTTCGGACAGCCGTCCCTACAATGAGCAGTTCTTC
CASSLASDSRPYNEQFF
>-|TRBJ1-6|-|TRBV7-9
TGTGCCAGCAGCTTAGGCTTGCGCCTCCACTTT
CASSLGLRLHF